The next 5 T cell receptor beta chains were all read from a single sample in a study of CD4 T cells in relation to SARS-CoV-2 and coronaviruses. The unexposed donors gave CD4+ T cells in about 2011-2018, prior to COVID-19. Isolation of CD4+ T cells took place after about 9 days in culture. The method was immunoSEQ multiplex PCR; TCRdb's version includes in-frame clones alone and lacks a portion of them. The top ten clones hold about an eighth of a sample with about 24,000 clones, about three quarters of them seen once. Which antigens these TCRs recognize remains unknown. The specimen was CD4+ T cells from PBMCs, cultured in vitro. Source of these receptors: a human donor in good health.

The rearrangement uses TRBV7-9 and TRBJ1-1; TRBD1 matches 11 bases. Germline assignment: CDR1 SEHNR and CDR2 FQNEAQ (reference sequence). After removal of 3 bases from V and 5 bases from J, the junction contained 2 bases not matched to a gene. This CDR3 region has 14 residues. The CDR3 nucleotides read TGTGCCAGCAGCTTCGGACAGGGGGCGACTGAAGCTTTCTTT. Amino acid sequence: CASSFGQGATEAFF.

The chain is built from TRBV6-6 and TRBJ2-7; D gene unclear. In germline, CDR1 is MNHNY, CDR2 SVGAGI (reference sequence). Trimming removed 4 bases from V and 3 bases from J, with 7 bases in between. This CDR3 is 12 amino acids long. The CDR3 sequence is CASSSVGYEQYF. For the CDR3, the DNA is TGTGCCAGCAGTTCGGTCGGCTACGAGCAGTACTTC.

The chain combines TRBV30 with TRBJ1-2; 11 positions agree with TRBD1. Germline CDR1 reads GTSNPN; CDR2 reads SVGIG (reference sequence). The CDR3 loop spans 13 amino acids. V dropped 5 bases and J dropped 3; count of bases not matched to a gene: 2. The CDR3 region has the DNA TGTGCCTGGGGGACAGGGGGATACTATGGCTACACCTTC. As protein: CAWGTGGYYGYTF.

The chain joins TRBV7-9 to TRBJ1-1, with a possible D match to TRBD1 (5 bases). This CDR3 is 12 amino acids long. Between the trimmed V and J ends, which lost 0 bases and 8 bases, there was a span of 7 bases. Germline CDR1 is SEHNR and CDR2 is FQNEAQ (reference sequence). The CDR3 here is CASSLAAGEAFF. As DNA, the CDR3 is TGTGCCAGCAGCTTAGCAGCAGGGGAAGCTTTCTTT. The variable domain in full, completed from reference TRBV7-9 and TRBJ1-1, reads DTGVSQNPRHKITKRGQNVTFRCDPISEHNRLYWYRQTLGQGPEFLTYFQNEAQLEKSRLLSDRFSAERPKGSFSTLEIQRTEQGDSAMYLCASSLAAGEAFFGQGTRLTVV.

The CDR3 nucleotides read TGTGCCAGCTCACCACCGGTCTTAAGGGGGGATGAGCAGTTCTTC. It yields the protein CASSPPVLRGDEQFF. The V and J genes are TRBV18 and TRBJ2-1; D tentatively reads TRBD1 or TRBD2 (6 bases each). Germline assignment: CDR1 KGHSH and CDR2 LQKENI. The CDR3 sequence is 15 residues long. The ends were cut back, 0 bases at V and 8 bases at J, with 14 bases in the middle.